This record covers a single T cell receptor (beta chain). Its target is not known. The CDR3 extends over 18 amino acids. The V gene end was trimmed by 5 bases and the J gene end by 1 base; junction bases not matched to a gene: 16. The germline CDR1 and CDR2 sequences are MNHNS and SASEGT. The data derive from a study of T cell repertoires in cytomegalovirus infection. Points from the study as a whole: Ex vivo responses were dominated by HLA-C-restricted CMV-specific TCR beta clonotypes. Carriers of CMV plus the relevant HLA were identified by cumulative public TCR beta family frequency.

TCRdb re-derived calls from the reads in MiXCR, one entry per CDR3 protein. In the table there are 450,000 to 550,000 distinct CDR3 sequences, approximately 40% of which are singletons. The sample here was cultured PBMCs, taken from culture after CMV antigen stimulation. The chain employs TRBV6-1 and TRBJ2-7; TRBD2 agrees at 8 bases. The receptor was derived from a human donor in good health (CMV status not recorded). Some clones in this sample may be carry-over from other donors' samples. The DNA of the CDR3 is TGTGCCAGCAGTTACCCGGAGGCCGGACTAGCAAGTTCCTACGAGCAGTACTTC. Its protein is CASSYPEAGLASSYEQYF.